Following are 5 T cell receptor beta chains from one sample sequenced in a study of T-cell memory formation after mild COVID-19. TCRdb reanalysed the 5' RACE reads using MiXCR and keeps one entry per CDR3 protein. The repertoire includes 300,000 to 350,000 distinct CDR3 sequences, around an eighth of them detected once, and roughly a fifth sits in the top ten. The material sequenced was PBMCs or a T cell subset sorted from them (not recorded which). These receptors all stem from a man aged 18 to 30 who had mild COVID-19 (a few samples of this study predate the infection). Cell type and time point are not known.

The chain uses TRBV27 and TRBJ1-1, with a tentative D call TRBD1 (5 bases). The germline CDR1 and CDR2 sequences are MNHEY and SMNVEV (reference sequence). The V end lost 2 bases, the J end lost 3 bases, and 10 bases lay between the germline ends. The CDR3 loop spans 14 amino acids. CDR3 DNA sequence: TGTGCCAGCAGTTTACAGGGTTGGGACACTGAAGCTTTCTTT. It translates to CASSLQGWDTEAFF.

V and J are TRBV29-1 and TRBJ1-1; D unresolved. The V end lost 7 bases, the J end lost 0 bases, and 6 bases lay between the germline ends. Germline V CDR1 and CDR2: SQVTM, ANQGSEA. The CDR3 contains 11 residues. CDR3 sequence reads: CSAKMNTEAFF. The CDR3 DNA sequence: TGCAGCGCCAAGATGAACACTGAAGCTTTCTTT.

The table lists this clonotype with many counts. The rearrangement links TRBV15 to TRBJ2-2, with 7 positions matching TRBD2. The CDR3 loop spans 14 amino acids. The germline V gene has CDR1 LNHNV and CDR2 YYDKDF (reference sequence). With V trimmed by 0 bases and J by 6 bases, 1 base remained unmatched. This CDR3 reads CATSRDRGAGELFF. The CDR3 bases are TGTGCCACCAGCAGAGATCGGGGGGCCGGGGAGCTGTTTTTT.

The rearrangement joins TRBV2 to TRBJ2-2, with D possibly being TRBD1 or TRBD2 (5 bases each). CDR1 is SNHLY, CDR2 FYNNEI, per germline. V lost 6 bases, J lost 6 bases, and 20 bases lay in between. CDR3 length equals 16 residues. For the CDR3, the DNA is TGTGCCAGCAGGGACCCGGGGAAGGGACGATCCGGGGAGCTGTTTTTT. Its translation: CASRDPGKGRSGELFF.

Of note for this clonotype: The junction and the germline gene differ at one end; a read error may be behind it. The CDR3 coding sequence is TGCGCCAGCAGTGAGTCCGGACTAGCGGGGTACGTGCAGTACTTC. It codes for CASSESGLAGYVQYF. The chain carries TRBV10-1 and TRBJ2-7, with TRBD2 identical over 12 bases. The CDR3 runs to 15 residues. Germline loops: CDR1 WNHNN, CDR2 SYGVQD (reference sequence).